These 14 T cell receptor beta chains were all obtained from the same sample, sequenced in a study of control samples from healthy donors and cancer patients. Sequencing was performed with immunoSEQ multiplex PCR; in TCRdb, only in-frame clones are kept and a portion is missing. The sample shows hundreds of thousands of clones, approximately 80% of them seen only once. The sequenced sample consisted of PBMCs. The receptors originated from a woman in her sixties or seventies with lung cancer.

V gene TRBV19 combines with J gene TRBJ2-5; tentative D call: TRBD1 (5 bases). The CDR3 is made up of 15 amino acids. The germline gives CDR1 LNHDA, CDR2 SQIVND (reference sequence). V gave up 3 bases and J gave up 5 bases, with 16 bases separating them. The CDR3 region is CASSIQQGSWETQYF. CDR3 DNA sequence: TGTGCCAGTAGTATTCAGCAGGGCTCGTGGGAGACCCAGTACTTC.

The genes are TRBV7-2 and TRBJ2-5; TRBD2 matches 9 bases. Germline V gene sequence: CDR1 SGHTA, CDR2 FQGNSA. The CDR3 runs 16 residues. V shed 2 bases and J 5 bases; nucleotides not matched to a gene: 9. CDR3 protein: CASSLQAGGPQETQYF. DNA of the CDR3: TGTGCCAGCAGCTTACAAGCGGGGGGTCCTCAGGAGACCCAGTACTTC.

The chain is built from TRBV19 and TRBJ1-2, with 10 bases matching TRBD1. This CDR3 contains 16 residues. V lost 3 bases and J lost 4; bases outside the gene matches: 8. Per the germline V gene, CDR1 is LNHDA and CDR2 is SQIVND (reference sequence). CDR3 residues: CASSISGTGVLYGYTF. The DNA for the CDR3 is TGTGCCAGTAGTATCAGTGGGACAGGGGTCCTCTATGGCTACACCTTC.

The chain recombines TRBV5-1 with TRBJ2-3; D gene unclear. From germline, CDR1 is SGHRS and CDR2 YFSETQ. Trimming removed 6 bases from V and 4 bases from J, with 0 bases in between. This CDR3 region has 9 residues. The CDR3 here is CASTDTQYF. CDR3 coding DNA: TGCGCCAGCACAGATACGCAGTATTTT.

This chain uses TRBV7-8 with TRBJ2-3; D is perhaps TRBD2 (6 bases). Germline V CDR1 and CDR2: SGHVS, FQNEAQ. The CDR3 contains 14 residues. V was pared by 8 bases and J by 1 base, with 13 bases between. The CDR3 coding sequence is TGTGCCAGCTCCATCGGGAGCGGCACAGATACGCAGTATTTT. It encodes CASSIGSGTDTQYF.

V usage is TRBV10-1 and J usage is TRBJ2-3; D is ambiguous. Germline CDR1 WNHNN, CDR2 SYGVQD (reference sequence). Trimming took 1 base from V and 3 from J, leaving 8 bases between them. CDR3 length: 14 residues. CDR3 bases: TGCGCCAGCAGTGAGTTCACCAAAACAGATACGCAGTATTTT. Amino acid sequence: CASSEFTKTDTQYF.

The CDR3 reads CASSQEGVRALHF. The CDR3 DNA reads TGTGCCAGCAGCCAAGAGGGAGTAAGGGCCCTCCACTTT. The chain combines TRBV3-1 (or the pseudogene TRBV3-2) with TRBJ1-6; no clear D. This CDR3 is built from 13 residues. V lost 0 bases, J lost 14 bases, and 11 bases lay in between. Per the germline V gene, CDR1 is LGHDT and CDR2 is YNNKEL (reference sequence).

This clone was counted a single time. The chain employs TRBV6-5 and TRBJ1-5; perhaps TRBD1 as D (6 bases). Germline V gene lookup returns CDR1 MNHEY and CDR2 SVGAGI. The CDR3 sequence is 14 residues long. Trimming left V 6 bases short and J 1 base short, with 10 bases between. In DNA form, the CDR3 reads TGTGCCAGCAGGGGGACAACAAGCAATCAGCCCCAGCATTTT. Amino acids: CASRGTTSNQPQHF.

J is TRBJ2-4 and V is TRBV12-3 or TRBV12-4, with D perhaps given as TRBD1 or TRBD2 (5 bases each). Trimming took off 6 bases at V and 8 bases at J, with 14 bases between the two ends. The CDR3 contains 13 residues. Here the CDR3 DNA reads TGTGCCAGCAGCCTCGACCTGGGGGACATTCAGTACTTC. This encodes CASSLDLGDIQYF.

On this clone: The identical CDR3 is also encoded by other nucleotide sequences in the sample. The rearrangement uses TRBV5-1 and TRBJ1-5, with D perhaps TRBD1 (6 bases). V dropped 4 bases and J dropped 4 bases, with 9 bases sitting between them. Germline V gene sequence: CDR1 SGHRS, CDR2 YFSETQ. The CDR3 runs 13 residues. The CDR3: CASSLDRNQPQHF. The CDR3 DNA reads TGCGCCAGCAGCCTGGACAGAAATCAGCCCCAGCATTTT.

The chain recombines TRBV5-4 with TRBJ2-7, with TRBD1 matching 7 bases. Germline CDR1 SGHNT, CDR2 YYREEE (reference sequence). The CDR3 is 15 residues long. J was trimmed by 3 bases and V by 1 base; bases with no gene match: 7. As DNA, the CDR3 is TGTGCCAGCAGCTTGTTGGGGACAGCTTACTACGAGCAGTACTTC. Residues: CASSLLGTAYYEQYF.

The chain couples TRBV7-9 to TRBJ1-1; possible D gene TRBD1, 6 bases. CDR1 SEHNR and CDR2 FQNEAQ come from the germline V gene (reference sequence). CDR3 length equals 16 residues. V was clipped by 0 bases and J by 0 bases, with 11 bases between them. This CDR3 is CASSLAGAGMNTEAFF. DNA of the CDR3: TGTGCCAGCAGCTTAGCGGGGGCGGGTATGAACACTGAAGCTTTCTTT.

The CDR3 DNA follows: TGTGCCAGCAGCCCCACGTTGAATCAGCCCCAGCATTTT. Amino acid sequence: CASSPTLNQPQHF. The gene calls are TRBV6-5 and TRBJ1-5, with D hard to call. The length of the CDR3 is 13 residues. Per germline, CDR1 MNHEY and CDR2 SVGAGI. With 6 bases removed from V and 4 bases from J, the gap between germline ends came to 10 bases.

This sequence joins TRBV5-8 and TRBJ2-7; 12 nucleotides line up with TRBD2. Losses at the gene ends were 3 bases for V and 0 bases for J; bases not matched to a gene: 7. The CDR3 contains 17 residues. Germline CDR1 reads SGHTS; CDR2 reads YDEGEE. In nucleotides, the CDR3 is TGTGCCAGCAGCTACCAATGGACTAGCGGGACCTCCTACGAGCAGTACTTC. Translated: CASSYQWTSGTSYEQYF. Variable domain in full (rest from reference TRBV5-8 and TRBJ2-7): EAGVTQSPTHLIKTRGQQATLRCSPISGHTSVYWYQQALGLGLQFLLWYDEGEERNRGNFPPRFSGRQFPNYSSELNVNALELEDSALYLCASSYQWTSGTSYEQYFGPGTRLTVT.